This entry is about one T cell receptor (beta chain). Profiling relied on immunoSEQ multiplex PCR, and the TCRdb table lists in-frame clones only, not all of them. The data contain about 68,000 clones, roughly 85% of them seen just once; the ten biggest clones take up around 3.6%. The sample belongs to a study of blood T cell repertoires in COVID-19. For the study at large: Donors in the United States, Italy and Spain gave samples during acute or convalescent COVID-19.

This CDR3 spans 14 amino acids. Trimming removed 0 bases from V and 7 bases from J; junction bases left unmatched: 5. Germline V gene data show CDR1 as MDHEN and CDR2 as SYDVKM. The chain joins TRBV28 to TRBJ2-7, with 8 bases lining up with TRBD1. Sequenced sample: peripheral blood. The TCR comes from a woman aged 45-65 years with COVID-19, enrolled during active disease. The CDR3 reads CASSLWQGAREQYF. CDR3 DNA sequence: TGTGCCAGCAGTTTATGGCAGGGGGCCAGAGAGCAGTACTTC. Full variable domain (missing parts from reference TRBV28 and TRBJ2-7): DVKVTQSSRYLVKRTGEKVFLECVQDMDHENMFWYRQDPGLGLRLIYFSYDVKMKEKGDIPEGYSVSREKKERFSLILESASTNQTSMYLCASSLWQGAREQYFGPGTRLTVT.